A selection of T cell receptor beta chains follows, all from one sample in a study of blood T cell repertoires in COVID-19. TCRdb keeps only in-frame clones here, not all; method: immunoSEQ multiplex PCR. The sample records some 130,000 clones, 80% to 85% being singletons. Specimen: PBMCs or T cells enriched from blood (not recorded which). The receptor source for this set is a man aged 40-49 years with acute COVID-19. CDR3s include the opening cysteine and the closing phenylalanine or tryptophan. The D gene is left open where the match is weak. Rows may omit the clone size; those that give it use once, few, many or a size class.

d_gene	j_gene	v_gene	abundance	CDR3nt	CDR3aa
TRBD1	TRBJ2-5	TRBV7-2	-	TGTGCCAGCAGCAGGGGGACAGGGCAGACCCAGTACTTC	CASSRGTGQTQYF
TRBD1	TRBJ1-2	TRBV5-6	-	TGTGCCAGCAGCCCCAGGACAGGTTCCGGGCTCCTTGGCTACACCTTC	CASSPRTGSGLLGYTF
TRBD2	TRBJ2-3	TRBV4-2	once	TGTGCCAGCAGCCAAGCGGCTAGCGGGGGTAGGACAGATACGCAGTATTTT	CASSQAASGGRTDTQYF
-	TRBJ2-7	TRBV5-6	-	TGTGCCAGCAGCCCGACAGGTCGGGACGAGCAGTACTTC	CASSPTGRDEQYF
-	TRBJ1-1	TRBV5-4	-	TGTGCCAGCAGCCAAGGGGGATTGCGTAAAATGAACACTGAAGCTTTCTTT	CASSQGGLRKMNTEAFF
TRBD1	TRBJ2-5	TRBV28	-	TGTGCCAGCAGTCCCGGGACAGCTCCCCCGAAGGAGACCCAGTACTTC	CASSPGTAPPKETQYF
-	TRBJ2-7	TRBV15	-	TGTGCCACCAGCAGAGATCTCGGGGGCTCCTACGAGCAGTACTTC	CATSRDLGGSYEQYF
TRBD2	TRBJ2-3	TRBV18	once	TGTGCCAGCTCACCCGCGACTAGCGGGAGCGGGTCAGATACGCAGTATTTT	CASSPATSGSGSDTQYF
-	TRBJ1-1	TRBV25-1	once	TGTGCCAGCAGTGAATGGAGGGCCTCTGGGAGCACTGAAGCTTTCTTT	CASSEWRASGSTEAFF
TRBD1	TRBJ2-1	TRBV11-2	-	TGTGCCAGCAGCCCCGGGTTGAGGGGGCGAAAAAACAATGAGCAGTTCTTC	CASSPGLRGRKNNEQFF
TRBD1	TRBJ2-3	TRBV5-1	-	TGCGCCAGCAGCTTAAGGACAGGGGGTACAGATACGCAGTATTTT	CASSLRTGGTDTQYF
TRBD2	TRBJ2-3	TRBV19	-	TGTGCCAGTAGTCCTCTAGCGGGGCTATCTTCTCGCACAGATACGCAGTATTTT	CASSPLAGLSSRTDTQYF
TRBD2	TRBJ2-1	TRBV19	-	TGTGCCAGTAGTACGGGGTGGGGACTATCCTACAATGAGCAGTTCTTC	CASSTGWGLSYNEQFF
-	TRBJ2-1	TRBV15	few	TGTGCCACCACGATGGGGCAGGGAGGCGTTGAGCAGTTCTTC	CATTMGQGGVEQFF
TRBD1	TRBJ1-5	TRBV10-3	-	TGTGCCATCAGTCTTGGGACAGATAGCAATCAGCCCCAGCATTTT	CAISLGTDSNQPQHF
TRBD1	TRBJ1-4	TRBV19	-	TGTGCCAGTCGCAGGGGGCCCTTGGAAAAACTGTTTTTT	CASRRGPLEKLFF
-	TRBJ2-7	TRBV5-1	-	TGCGCCAGCAGCTTCGCGACAGCCCTTACCTACGAGCAGTACTTC	CASSFATALTYEQYF
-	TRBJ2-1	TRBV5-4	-	TGTGCCAGCAGCACAGAGGGGACTTTAGCCCCCTACAATGAGCAGTTCTTC	CASSTEGTLAPYNEQFF
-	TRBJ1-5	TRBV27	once	TGTGCCAGCGGGCGGGCGAATAGCAATCAGCCCCAGCATTTT	CASGRANSNQPQHF
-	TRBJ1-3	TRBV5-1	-	TGCGCCAGCAGCTTGGGACAAGACGGAAACACCATATATTTT	CASSLGQDGNTIYF
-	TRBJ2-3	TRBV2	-	TGTGCCAGCAGGCGGGACTCCAACACAGATACGCAGTATTTT	CASRRDSNTDTQYF
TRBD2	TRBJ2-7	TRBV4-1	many	TGCGCCAGCAGGGGCGGGAGCTCCTACGAGCAGTACTTC	CASRGGSSYEQYF
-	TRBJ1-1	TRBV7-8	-	TGTGCCAGCAGCTTAACGAAGCCAGGACACTTGAACACTGAAGCTTTCTTT	CASSLTKPGHLNTEAFF
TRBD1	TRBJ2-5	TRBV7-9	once	TGTGCCAGCAGCCCCGGGACAGCTTGGACCCAGTACTTC	CASSPGTAWTQYF